The entry below describes one T cell receptor (beta chain). The data are from a study of OX40 agonist ivuxolimab in advanced cancers. Germline CDR1 SEHNR, CDR2 FQNEAQ (reference sequence). The CDR3 spans 13 residues. With 0 bases removed from V and 7 bases from J, the gap between germline ends came to 10 bases. Only in-frame clones appear in the TCRdb table, and some are missing; sequencing was by immunoSEQ multiplex PCR. The sample lists around 75,000 clones; nearly 90% were seen once. The J gene is TRBJ2-7, the V gene TRBV7-9; D unclear. The input for sequencing was CD4+ or CD8+ T cells sorted from blood, taken in a trial of the OX40 agonist ivuxolimab. This TCR derives from an adult with an advanced solid tumor such as melanoma, head and neck, liver or kidney cancer. DNA for the CDR3: TGTGCCAGCAGCTTAGCCTCAGTGTCTGAGCAGTACTTC. Protein sequence: CASSLASVSEQYF.